The sample holds a few counts of the clone carrying this T cell receptor beta chain. This specimen comes from a study of T-cell reconstitution after alpha-beta-depleted transplantation in children. Unique molecular identifiers were used in preparing the TCRbeta library. TCRdb used MiXCR to reprocess the PCR reads, holding one entry per CDR3 protein. Of approximately 240,000 distinct CDR3 sequences in the sample, roughly a tenth were seen once. V lost 6 bases, J lost 0 bases, and 9 bases stayed unmatched. Germline assignment: CDR1 WNHNN and CDR2 SYGVQD (reference sequence). CDR3 size: 18 residues. The chain carries TRBV10-1 and TRBJ2-2; 11 nucleotides match TRBD1. Sample: PBMCs, taken before TCRalphabeta/CD19-depleted stem cell transplant. This TCR was sampled from a child less than two years old with acute myeloid leukemia, due to receive a stem cell transplant. For the CDR3, the DNA is TGCGCCAGCAGCGAAGGGACAGGGGGGTTCGCGAACACCGGGGAGCTGTTTTTT. Translated, it gives CASSEGTGGFANTGELFF.